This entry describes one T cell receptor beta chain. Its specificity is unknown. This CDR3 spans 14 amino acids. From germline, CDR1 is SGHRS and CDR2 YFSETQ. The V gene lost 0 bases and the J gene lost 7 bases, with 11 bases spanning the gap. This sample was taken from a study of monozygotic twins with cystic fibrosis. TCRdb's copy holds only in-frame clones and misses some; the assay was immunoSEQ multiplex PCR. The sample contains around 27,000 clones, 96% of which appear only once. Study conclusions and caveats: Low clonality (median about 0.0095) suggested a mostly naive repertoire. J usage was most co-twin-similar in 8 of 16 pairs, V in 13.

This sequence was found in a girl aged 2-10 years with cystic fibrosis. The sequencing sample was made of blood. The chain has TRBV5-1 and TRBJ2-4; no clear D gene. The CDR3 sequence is CASSLDGLGNIQYF. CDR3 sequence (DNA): TGCGCCAGCAGCTTGGATGGGCTTGGGAACATTCAGTACTTC.